Shown below are 21 T cell receptor beta chains from a single sample sequenced in a study of cytomegalovirus exposure and HLA in healthy donors. PCR used 60 Vbeta primers and 13 Jbeta primers. The protocol was immunoSEQ multiplex PCR, while the TCRdb copy is restricted to in-frame clones and leaves out a portion. The table records 150,000 to 200,000 clones, roughly 85% of them present only once. Sequencing was performed on PBMCs. The receptors come from a young woman in good health and CMV-seropositive.

The rearrangement links TRBV5-1 to TRBJ2-5; 14 bases line up with TRBD2. In germline, CDR1 is SGHRS, CDR2 YFSETQ. Trimming cost V 4 bases and J 5 bases; bases outside gene matches: 10. The CDR3 contains 17 residues. The CDR3 sequence: CASSPRTSGGSGETQYF. The CDR3, as DNA: TGCGCCAGCAGCCCCAGGACTAGCGGGGGGTCAGGGGAGACCCAGTACTTC.

The CDR3 loop is CASSYSGGSRTYEQYF. The CDR3 DNA sequence: TGTGCCAGCAGTTACTCAGGCGGGAGTAGGACCTACGAGCAGTACTTC. This chain uses TRBV6-5 with TRBJ2-7, with 7 bases fitting TRBD2. With 0 bases clipped from V and 2 bases from J, the junction kept 7 bases outside the gene matches. Looked up from germline, CDR1 is MNHEY and CDR2 is SVGAGI. The CDR3 runs 16 residues.

DNA for the CDR3: TGTGCCAGCAGTTTAAGAGGGGAGGACTACGAGCAGTACTTC. Its protein is CASSLRGEDYEQYF. The chain uses TRBV27 and TRBJ2-7; D perhaps matches TRBD2 (6 bases). Germline loops: CDR1 MNHEY, CDR2 SMNVEV (reference sequence). The CDR3 is made up of 14 amino acids. The V and J ends lost 2 bases and 3 bases respectively, with 11 bases between them.

This clone was recorded once. The chain combines TRBV9 with TRBJ2-7, with a possible D match to TRBD1 (6 bases). Germline V gene lookup returns CDR1 SGDLS and CDR2 YYNGEE. The germline V and J ends were trimmed by 0 bases and 5 bases, with 12 bases remaining between them. The CDR3 totals 14 residues. The CDR3 reads CASSVGLNRDEQYF. CDR3 nucleotide sequence: TGTGCCAGCAGCGTAGGGTTGAACAGGGACGAGCAGTACTTC. Full variable domain (rest looked up from reference TRBV9 and TRBJ2-7): DSGVTQTPKHLITATGQRVTLRCSPRSGDLSVYWYQQSLDQGLQFLIQYYNGEERAKGNILERFSAQQFPDLHSELNLSSLELGDSALYFCASSVGLNRDEQYFGPGTRLTVT.

CDR3 amino acids: CASSVAGQNTYEQYF. CDR3 bases: TGTGCCAGCAGCGTAGCTGGCCAGAATACCTACGAGCAGTACTTC. The chain has TRBV9 and TRBJ2-7; no clear D. Germline-derived CDR1 and CDR2 are SGDLS and YYNGEE. V shed 0 bases and J shed 2 bases, with 12 bases lying between them. The CDR3 totals 15 residues.

The chain couples TRBV10-2 to TRBJ2-7; unclear D gene. The CDR3 covers 12 residues. V was trimmed by 7 bases and J by 6 bases, leaving 13 bases between them. From germline, CDR1 is WSHSY and CDR2 SAAADI. The CDR3 spells CASKIPQAEQYF. For the CDR3, the DNA is TGCGCCAGCAAAATTCCTCAGGCCGAGCAGTACTTC.

The J gene is TRBJ2-7, the V gene TRBV7-2; 8 nucleotides agree with TRBD1. Germline CDR1 SGHTA, CDR2 FQGNSA. The CDR3 sequence is 13 residues long. After removal of 4 bases from V and 12 bases from J, the junction contained 11 bases not matched to a gene. The CDR3 DNA sequence: TGTGCCAGCAGCTCCGTTTCGACAGGGGTACTGTACTTC. Translating gives CASSSVSTGVLYF.

The chain has TRBV4-2 and TRBJ1-2; D remains ambiguous. The CDR3 is made up of 14 amino acids. Deletions cut 1 base from V and 3 bases from J, with 9 bases between. The germline V gene encodes CDR1 LGHNA and CDR2 YNFKEQ. The CDR3 nucleotides read TGTGCCAGCAGCCAAGGAGCCTCGGACTATGGCTACACCTTC. Translation: CASSQGASDYGYTF.

The chain is built from TRBV29-1 and TRBJ2-1, with D possibly TRBD1 on 6 matching bases. The ends were cut back, 4 bases at V and 6 bases at J, with 22 bases in the middle. This CDR3 has 16 amino acids. The V gene's germline CDR1 is SQVTM and CDR2 ANQGSEA. In DNA form, the CDR3 reads TGCAGCGTTGCCGACCCCTTCAGGGGAGATTTCAATGAGCAGTTCTTC. This encodes CSVADPFRGDFNEQFF.

V usage is TRBV7-8 and J usage is TRBJ1-1; D perhaps matches TRBD1 (5 bases). This CDR3 contains 13 residues. Trimming took off 1 base at V and 9 bases at J, with 12 bases between the two ends. CDR1 and CDR2 from the germline V gene are SGHVS and FQNEAQ. The CDR3 sequence: CASSLVKGSQAFF. CDR3 nucleotides: TGTGCCAGCAGCTTAGTAAAGGGGTCCCAAGCTTTCTTT.

V gene TRBV30 combines with J gene TRBJ1-4; TRBD1 matches at 10 bases. J lost 8 bases, V lost 3 bases, and 6 bases had no gene match. CDR1 and CDR2 (germline): GTSNPN, SVGIG (reference sequence). The CDR3 is made up of 14 amino acids. CDR3 protein: CAWSRQGATEKLFF. The CDR3 coding sequence is TGTGCCTGGAGCCGACAGGGGGCGACGGAAAAACTGTTTTTT. The entire variable domain, with the rest obtained from reference TRBV30 and TRBJ1-4, is as follows: SQTIHQWPATLVQPVGSPLSLECTVEGTSNPNLYWYRQAAGRGLQLLFYSVGIGQISSEVPQNLSASRPQDRQFILSSKKLLLSDSGFYLCAWSRQGATEKLFFGSGTQLSVL.

This clone was recorded a few times. The V and J genes are TRBV7-2 and TRBJ2-1, with 10 bases matching TRBD1. CDR3 size: 13 residues. J gave up 13 bases and V 5 bases, and 8 bases lay outside the gene matches. The germline CDR1 and CDR2 sequences are SGHTA and FQGNSA. CDR3 loop: CASSPGTGASQFF. The DNA for the CDR3 is TGTGCCAGCAGCCCCGGGACAGGGGCCTCCCAGTTCTTC.

This clone has just one count. V and J are TRBV27 and TRBJ2-7; 10 positions agree with TRBD2. V trimming: 3 bases; J trimming: 1 base; junction bases outside the gene matches: 3. Germline V gene sequence: CDR1 MNHEY, CDR2 SMNVEV (reference sequence). CDR3 size: 15 residues. The CDR3 is CASSFLAGGSYEQYF. CDR3 DNA sequence: TGTGCCAGCAGTTTTTTAGCGGGGGGTTCCTACGAGCAGTACTTC.

This clone has only a few counts. The chain combines TRBV6-5 with TRBJ1-2; 9 bases are a match to TRBD1. Per the germline V gene, CDR1 is MNHEY and CDR2 is SVGAGI. The trim removed 4 bases at V and 5 bases at J, leaving 8 bases unmatched. CDR3 length: 15 amino acids. The chain's CDR3 is CASSFALDRGYGYTF. In nucleotides, the CDR3 is TGTGCCAGCAGTTTCGCTCTCGACAGGGGGTATGGCTACACCTTC.

In its sample, this clone was seen many times. The chain uses TRBV6-5 and TRBJ2-1; no reliable D call. Trimming shortened V by 0 bases and J by 3 bases, and 3 bases separated the two germline ends. The CDR3 is made up of 13 amino acids. Germline loops: CDR1 MNHEY, CDR2 SVGAGI. CDR3 in amino acids: CASSYSSYNEQFF. CDR3 in DNA: TGTGCCAGCAGTTACTCTAGCTACAATGAGCAGTTCTTC.

The gene calls are TRBV7-9 and TRBJ2-5; D ambiguous. This CDR3 comprises 12 residues. Germline V gene lookup returns CDR1 SEHNR and CDR2 FQNEAQ (reference sequence). Trimming cost V 6 bases and J 4 bases, with 9 bases left between them. The CDR3 nucleotides read TGTGCCAGCAGGGCCCTTTCAGAGACCCAGTACTTC. It yields the protein CASRALSETQYF.

The chain carries TRBV7-6 and TRBJ2-7; 8 bases agree with TRBD1. Losses at the gene ends were 2 bases for V and 1 base for J; bases not matched to a gene: 19. The CDR3 spans 20 residues. From germline, CDR1 is SGHVS and CDR2 FNYEAQ. The DNA of the CDR3 is TGTGCCAGCAGCTTACGAGGACAGGGTCCGTCCACGATGGGATCCTACGAGCAGTACTTC. As protein: CASSLRGQGPSTMGSYEQYF.

The sample holds a few counts of this clone. The J gene is TRBJ2-5, the V gene TRBV10-1; maybe TRBD1 (5 bases). Germline-derived CDR1 and CDR2 are WNHNN and SYGVQD (reference sequence). The CDR3 length is 17 residues. V dropped 0 bases and J dropped 2 bases, with 16 bases sitting between them. CDR3 residues: CASSESWLRGLQETQYF. The CDR3 DNA reads as TGCGCCAGCAGTGAGTCCTGGCTTAGGGGCCTACAAGAGACCCAGTACTTC.

The J gene is TRBJ1-6, the V gene TRBV11-2; TRBD1 is a possible D gene (5 bases). Trimming stripped 3 bases from V and 6 bases from J, with 12 bases between. CDR3 size: 15 residues. CDR1 SGHAT and CDR2 FQNNGV come from the germline V gene. This chain's CDR3 is CASSFPDSTNSPLHF. The CDR3 DNA follows: TGTGCCAGCAGCTTCCCTGACAGTACTAATTCACCCCTCCACTTT.

DNA for the CDR3: TGCGCCAGCAGCTTGGGACCCTTAGACACCTTCTACGAGCAGTACTTC. It yields the protein CASSLGPLDTFYEQYF. This sequence joins TRBV5-1 and TRBJ2-7; D is uncertain. The germline gives CDR1 SGHRS, CDR2 YFSETQ. The CDR3 extends over 16 amino acids. Trimming removed 0 bases from V and 3 bases from J, with 16 bases in between.

The V gene is TRBV4-3, the J gene TRBJ1-4, with D unclear. Germline lookup yields CDR1 LGHNA and CDR2 YSLEER. There are 15 residues in the CDR3. V lost 0 bases and J lost 0, with 5 bases in between. CDR3 residues: CASSQDSATNEKLFF. The CDR3 nucleotides are TGCGCCAGCAGCCAAGACTCGGCAACTAATGAAAAACTGTTTTTT.